The T cell receptor beta chain under discussion was sequenced for a study of blood T cell repertoires in COVID-19. Study as a whole: COVID-19 samples, acute and convalescent, were from the United States, Italy and Spain.

Profiling relied on immunoSEQ multiplex PCR, and the TCRdb table lists in-frame clones only, not all of them. The repertoire consists of roughly 250,000 clones, with 85% to 90% occurring once and the leading ten covering about 9.3%. Across 24 US areas, participants ranged in age from about 18 to 90 years. Assignment of participants to cohorts was predicated upon participant-reported clinical history. Resolution of symptoms, clearance, or two negative PCRs was present in recovered Cohort 3 donors. The CDR3 extends over 18 amino acids. Trimming took 2 bases from V and 3 from J; bases not matched to a gene: 11. Germline CDR1 reads MNHEY; CDR2 reads SVGEGT.

The source is a man aged 35 to 55 who had recovered from COVID-19. This chain connects TRBV6-2 or TRBV6-3 to TRBJ1-5; 9 nucleotides agree with TRBD1. Material for sequencing was PBMCs or T cells enriched from blood (not recorded which). The CDR3 nucleotides are TGTGCCAGCAGTTACCCTTCCTCGGACAGGGGCGTCAATCAGCCCCAGCATTTT. Amino acids: CASSYPSSDRGVNQPQHF.